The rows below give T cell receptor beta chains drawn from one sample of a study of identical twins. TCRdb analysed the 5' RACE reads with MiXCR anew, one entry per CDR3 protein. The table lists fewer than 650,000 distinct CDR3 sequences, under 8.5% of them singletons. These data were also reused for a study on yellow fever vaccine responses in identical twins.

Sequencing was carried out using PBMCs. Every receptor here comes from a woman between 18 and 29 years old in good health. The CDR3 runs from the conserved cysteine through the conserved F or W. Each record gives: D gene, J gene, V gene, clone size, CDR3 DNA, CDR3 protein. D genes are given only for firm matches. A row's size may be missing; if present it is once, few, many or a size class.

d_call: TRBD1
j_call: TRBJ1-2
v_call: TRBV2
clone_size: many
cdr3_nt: TGTGCCAGCAGAGGACAGGACTTTGGCTACACCTTC
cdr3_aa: CASRGQDFGYTF

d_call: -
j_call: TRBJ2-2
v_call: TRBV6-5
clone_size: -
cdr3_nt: TGTGCCAGCAGTTACTCGGGGGGGCAGGCCGGGGAGCTGTTTTTT
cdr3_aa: CASSYSGGQAGELFF

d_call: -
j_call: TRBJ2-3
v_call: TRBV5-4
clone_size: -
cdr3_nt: TGTGCCAGCAGCTTCGGGCAGCATAGCACAGATACGCAGTATTTT
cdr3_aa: CASSFGQHSTDTQYF

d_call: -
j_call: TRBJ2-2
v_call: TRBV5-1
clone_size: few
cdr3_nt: TGCGCCAGCAGCAGTGGGACAATGAACACCGGGGAGCTGTTTTTT
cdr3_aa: CASSSGTMNTGELFF

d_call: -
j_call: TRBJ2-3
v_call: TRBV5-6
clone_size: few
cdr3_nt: TGTGCCAGCAGCCTGGGACAAAATACGCAGTATTTT
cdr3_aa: CASSLGQNTQYF

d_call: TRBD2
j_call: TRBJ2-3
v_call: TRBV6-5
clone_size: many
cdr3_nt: TGTGCCAGCAGTTACTTGACTAGCGGGGATACGCAGTATTTT
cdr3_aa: CASSYLTSGDTQYF

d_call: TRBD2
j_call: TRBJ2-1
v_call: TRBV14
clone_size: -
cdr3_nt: TGTGCCAGCAGCCCTTTGACTAGCGGGAGGGGTGGTGAGCAGTTCTTC
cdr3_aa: CASSPLTSGRGGEQFF

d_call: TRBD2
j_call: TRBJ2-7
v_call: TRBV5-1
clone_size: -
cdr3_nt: TGCGCCAGCAGCTTGGGGCGGACTAGCGGAAGATACGCAAACTACGAGCAGTACTTC
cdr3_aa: CASSLGRTSGRYANYEQYF

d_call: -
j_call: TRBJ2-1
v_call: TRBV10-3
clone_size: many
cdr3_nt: TGTGCCATCAGCGGTTCAGGCGAGCAGTTCTTC
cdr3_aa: CAISGSGEQFF

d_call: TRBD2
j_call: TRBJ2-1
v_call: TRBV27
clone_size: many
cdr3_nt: TGTGCCAGCAGTTTCCGCAGGACTAGCGGTTCCTACAATGAGCAGTTCTTC
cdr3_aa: CASSFRRTSGSYNEQFF

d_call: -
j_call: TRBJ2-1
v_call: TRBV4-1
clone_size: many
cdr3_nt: TGCGCCAGCAGCCACGGGGGCTACTCCTACAATGAGCAGTTCTTC
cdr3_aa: CASSHGGYSYNEQFF

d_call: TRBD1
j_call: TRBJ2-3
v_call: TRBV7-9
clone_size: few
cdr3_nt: TGTGCCAGCAGCCCTAGACGGGACAGGCAATACACAGATACGCAGTATTTT
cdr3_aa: CASSPRRDRQYTDTQYF

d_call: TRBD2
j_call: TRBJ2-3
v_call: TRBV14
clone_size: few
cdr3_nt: TGTGCCAGCAGCATAGGACTAGTTTTGGATACGCAGTATTTT
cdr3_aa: CASSIGLVLDTQYF

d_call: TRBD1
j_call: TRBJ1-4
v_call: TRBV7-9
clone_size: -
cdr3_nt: TGTGCCAGCAGCCCCTCCGCAGGGGGGGAAAAACTGTTTTTT
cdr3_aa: CASSPSAGGEKLFF

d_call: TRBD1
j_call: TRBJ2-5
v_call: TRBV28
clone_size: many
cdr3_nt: TGTGCCAGCAGTCAAGACAGGGAAGGTAGTGAGACCCAGTACTTC
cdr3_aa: CASSQDREGSETQYF

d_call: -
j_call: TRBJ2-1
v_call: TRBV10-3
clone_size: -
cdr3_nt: TGTGCCATCAGTGAGTCTGGACTGAGGTTGTTCTTC
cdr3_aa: CAISESGLRLFF

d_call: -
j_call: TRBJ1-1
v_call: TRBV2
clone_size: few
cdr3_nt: TGTGCCAGCAGTGAAGAGGCTTTAGGGGTTACTGAAGCTTTCTTT
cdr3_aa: CASSEEALGVTEAFF

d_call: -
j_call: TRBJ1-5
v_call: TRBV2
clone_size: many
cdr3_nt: TGTGCCAGCAGTGAAGCGCAGGCAGGGGCGTACGGTCAGCCCCAGCATTTT
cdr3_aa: CASSEAQAGAYGQPQHF

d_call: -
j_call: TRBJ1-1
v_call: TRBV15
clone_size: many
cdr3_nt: TGTGCCACCAGCAGAGATCTGGCGAACACTGAAGCTTTCTTT
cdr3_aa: CATSRDLANTEAFF

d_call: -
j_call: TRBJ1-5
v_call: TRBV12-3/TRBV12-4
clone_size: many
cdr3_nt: TGTGCCAGCAGTGGTGGCACTCCTGAGCCCCAGCATTTT
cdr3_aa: CASSGGTPEPQHF

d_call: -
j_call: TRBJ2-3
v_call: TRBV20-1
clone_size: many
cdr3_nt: TGCAGTGCTTTTGTTAGGCTAGATACGCAGTATTTT
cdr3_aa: CSAFVRLDTQYF

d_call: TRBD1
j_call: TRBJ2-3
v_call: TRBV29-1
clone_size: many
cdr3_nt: TGCAGCGTTGAATATAGACAGGGATCACTCACAGATACGCAGTATTTT
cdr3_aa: CSVEYRQGSLTDTQYF

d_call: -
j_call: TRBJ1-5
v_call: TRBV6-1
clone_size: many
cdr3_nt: TGTGCCAGCACTGGGGGGGGAAATCAGCCCCAGCATTTT
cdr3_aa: CASTGGGNQPQHF

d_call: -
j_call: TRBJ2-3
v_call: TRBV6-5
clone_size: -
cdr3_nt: TGTGCCAGCAGTTATGGGCGTCTCACAGATACGCAGTATTTT
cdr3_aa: CASSYGRLTDTQYF

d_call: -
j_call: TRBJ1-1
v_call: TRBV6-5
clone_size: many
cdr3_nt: TGTGCCAGCAGGAATGGCGGGGCCAAGGCTTTCTTT
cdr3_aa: CASRNGGAKAFF

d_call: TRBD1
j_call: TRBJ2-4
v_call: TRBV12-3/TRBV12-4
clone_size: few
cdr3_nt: TGTGCCAGCAGTCCCGGACAGGGTGGGGACATTCAGTACTTC
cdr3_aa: CASSPGQGGDIQYF

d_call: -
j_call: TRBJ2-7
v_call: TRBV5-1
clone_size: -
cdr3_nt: TGCGCCAGCAGCCGCCTGGGGCCCGGCGAGCAGTACTTC
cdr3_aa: CASSRLGPGEQYF

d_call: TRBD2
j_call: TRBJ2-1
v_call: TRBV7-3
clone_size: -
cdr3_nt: TGTGCCAGCAGCTTAACTGGTAGCGGGAGCTCCTACAATGAGCAGTTCTTC
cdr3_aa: CASSLTGSGSSYNEQFF

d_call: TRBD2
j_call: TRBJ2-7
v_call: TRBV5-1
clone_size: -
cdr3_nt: TGCGCCAGCAGCACCCGGACTAGCGGTTCCTACGAGCAGTACTTC
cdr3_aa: CASSTRTSGSYEQYF

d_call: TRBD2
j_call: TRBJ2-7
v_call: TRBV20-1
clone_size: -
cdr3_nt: TGCAGTGCTTCACCGGGACTACCTCTAGGGCAGTACTTC
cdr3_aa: CSASPGLPLGQYF

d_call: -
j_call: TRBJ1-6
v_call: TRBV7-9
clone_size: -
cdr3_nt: TGTGCCAGCAGCTTAGGAACCCTAGGAGGGGTTACGGCACCCCTCCACTTT
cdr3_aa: CASSLGTLGGVTAPLHF

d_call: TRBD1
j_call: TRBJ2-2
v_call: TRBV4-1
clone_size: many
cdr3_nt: TGCGCCAGCAGCTACTCCAGGACAGGGCCGAACACCGGGGAGCTGTTTTTT
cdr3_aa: CASSYSRTGPNTGELFF

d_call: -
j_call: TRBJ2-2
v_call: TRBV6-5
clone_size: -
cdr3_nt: TGTGCCAGCAGTTCGTTAAGGGCCTCTTCTAACACCGGGGAGCTGTTTTTT
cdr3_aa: CASSSLRASSNTGELFF

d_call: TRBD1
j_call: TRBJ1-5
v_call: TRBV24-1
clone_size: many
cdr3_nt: TGTGCCACCAGTGACCGGGCGGCTGGACAGGGAAATCAGCCCCAGCATTTT
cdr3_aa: CATSDRAAGQGNQPQHF

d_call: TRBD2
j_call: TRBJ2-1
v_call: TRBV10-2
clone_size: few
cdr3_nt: TGCGCCAGCAGGGGGACTAGCGCCAACAATGAGCAGTTCTTC
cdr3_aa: CASRGTSANNEQFF

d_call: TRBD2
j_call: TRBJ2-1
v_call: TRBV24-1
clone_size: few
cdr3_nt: TGTGCCACCAGTGATTTTCGCGGGAGGTACAATGAGCAGTTCTTC
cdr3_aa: CATSDFRGRYNEQFF

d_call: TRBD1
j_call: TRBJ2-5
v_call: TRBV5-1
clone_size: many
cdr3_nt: TGCGCCAGCAGCTACACAGGGGGCGTGGAGACCCAGTACTTC
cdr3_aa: CASSYTGGVETQYF

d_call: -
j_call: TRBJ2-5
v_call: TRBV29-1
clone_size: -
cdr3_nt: TGCAGCGTTGAAAGGGGCCTTACCTCGGAGACCCAGTACTTC
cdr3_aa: CSVERGLTSETQYF

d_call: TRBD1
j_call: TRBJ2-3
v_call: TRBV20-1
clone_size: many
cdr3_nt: TGCAGTGCTAGAGGAGCGGACAGGGGAGATACGCAGTATTTT
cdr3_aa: CSARGADRGDTQYF

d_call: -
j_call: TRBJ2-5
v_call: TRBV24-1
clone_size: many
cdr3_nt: TGTGCCACCAGTGATTGGGACACCCTGGGGCAAGAGACCCAGTACTTC
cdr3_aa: CATSDWDTLGQETQYF

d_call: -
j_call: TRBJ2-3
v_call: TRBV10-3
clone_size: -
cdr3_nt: TGTGCCATCAGTGATAAGGCAGATACGCAGTATTTT
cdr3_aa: CAISDKADTQYF

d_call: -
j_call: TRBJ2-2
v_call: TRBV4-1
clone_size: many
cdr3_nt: TGCGCCAGCAAAGGATCAGTCACCGGGGAGCTGTTTTTT
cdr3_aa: CASKGSVTGELFF

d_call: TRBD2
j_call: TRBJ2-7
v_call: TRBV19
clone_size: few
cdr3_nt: TGTGCCAGTAAAAGCGGGGTGAGCTCCTACGAGCAGTACTTC
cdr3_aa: CASKSGVSSYEQYF